A selection of T cell receptor beta chains follows, all from one sample in a study of T cells after yellow fever vaccination. From the 5' RACE reads, TCRdb called clonotypes with MiXCR, one entry per CDR3 protein. Among about 630,000 distinct CDR3 sequences listed, approximately 13% were seen once. The input for sequencing was PBMCs, taken on the day of the yellow fever booster vaccination. Source of these receptors: a man aged 25 to 40 who received the YFV17D yellow fever vaccine. The CDR3 runs from the conserved cysteine through the conserved F or W. D genes are given only for firm matches. Part of the rows lack a size; the others show once, few, many or a class for expanded clones.

J gene | D gene | V gene | clone size | CDR3 DNA | CDR3 protein
TRBJ2-1 | TRBD2 | TRBV19 | few | TGTGCCAGTAGTTCCACTAGCGGGAGGGTTGGTGAGCAGTTCTTC | CASSSTSGRVGEQFF
TRBJ2-1 | . | TRBV27 | few | TGTGCCAGCAACAGGGAGGGTTACAATGAGCAGTTCTTC | CASNREGYNEQFF
TRBJ1-1 | . | TRBV5-1 | few | TGCGCCAGCAGCTTGCCGAGGGGTGAAGCTTTCTTT | CASSLPRGEAFF
TRBJ2-2 | . | TRBV7-2 | many | TGTGCCAGCAGCGTAACGGGGCCGACCGGGGAGCTGTTTTTT | CASSVTGPTGELFF
TRBJ2-7 | . | TRBV20-1 | few | TGCAGTGCAACGGACGATTCCTACGAGCAGTACTTC | CSATDDSYEQYF
TRBJ2-4 | . | TRBV7-9 | many | TGTGCCAGCAGCCCCTCCGGGACCCCCTTTAGCCGGGTTCAGTACTTC | CASSPSGTPFSRVQYF
TRBJ2-3 | . | TRBV2 | . | TGTGCCAGGAGAAGGGCGGATTTCACAGATACGCAGTATTTT | CARRRADFTDTQYF
TRBJ2-2 | . | TRBV20-1 | few | TGCAGTGCTAGATACGTTCCCCGTGCCGGGGAGCTGTTTTTT | CSARYVPRAGELFF
TRBJ2-5 | TRBD2 | TRBV6-1 | . | TGTGCCGCCCGGTATGGCGGGAGGGCCCAAGAGACCCAGTACTTC | CAARYGGRAQETQYF
TRBJ2-7 | . | TRBV20-1 | few | TGCAGTGCCGAAGCCGGCCAGCTGAACTACGAGCAGTACTTC | CSAEAGQLNYEQYF
TRBJ2-5 | TRBD2 | TRBV7-2 | many | TGTGCCAGCAGATTAGCGGGCCAAGAGACCCAGTACTTC | CASRLAGQETQYF
TRBJ2-5 | . | TRBV20-1 | few | TGCAGTGCCCCCTCGGGGGTAGAGACCCAGTACTTC | CSAPSGVETQYF
TRBJ1-1 | . | TRBV19 | . | TGTGCCAGTAGTATAGATCAGGGGTCTGCTTTCTTT | CASSIDQGSAFF
TRBJ2-3 | TRBD2 | TRBV6-1 | . | TGTGCCAGCAGTAGGGGGCGGGAGGGATATACGCAGTATTTT | CASSRGREGYTQYF
TRBJ2-3 | TRBD2 | TRBV27 | . | TGTGCCAGCCAAACCCCAACCGGACTAGCGGGAGGCACAGATACGCAGTATTTT | CASQTPTGLAGGTDTQYF
TRBJ2-1 | TRBD2 | TRBV11-2 | . | TGTGCCAGCAGCTTAGAGCAACTAGCGGGAGTGTTTCTTGAGCAGTTCTTC | CASSLEQLAGVFLEQFF
TRBJ2-1 | . | TRBV5-1 | . | TGCGCCAGCACCTTTGGCAGGGTCGGCAACAATGAGCAGTTCTTC | CASTFGRVGNNEQFF
TRBJ2-2 | TRBD1 | TRBV6-2/TRBV6-3 | . | TGTGCCAGCACCCAGCAGAGGACAGGAACGACCGGGGAGCTGTTTTTT | CASTQQRTGTTGELFF
TRBJ1-5 | . | TRBV12-3/TRBV12-4 | few | TGTGCCAGCAGTTCCTCGTTCGGGAATCAGCCCCAGCATTTT | CASSSSFGNQPQHF
TRBJ2-5 | TRBD2 | TRBV5-6 | . | TGTGCCAGCAGCTTGAACCGGGCTAGCGGGAGGTACCTCCAAGAGACCCAGTACTTC | CASSLNRASGRYLQETQYF
TRBJ2-3 | TRBD2 | TRBV20-1 | many | TGCAGTGCAACCTCCTTCAGCGGGGACACAGATACGCAGTATTTT | CSATSFSGDTDTQYF
TRBJ2-1 | . | TRBV5-6 | . | TGTGCCAGCAGCTTGGCCCTAACGGGAGACGTTGAGCAGTTCTTC | CASSLALTGDVEQFF
TRBJ2-1 | . | TRBV27 | . | TGTGCCAGCAGCCCTCCCTCGAGGGGGTACAATGAGCAGTTCTTC | CASSPPSRGYNEQFF
TRBJ1-6 | . | TRBV19 | . | TGTGCCAGTCAACAGGGACCCAATGGTCCCCTCCACTTT | CASQQGPNGPLHF
TRBJ2-7 | TRBD1 | TRBV7-2 | . | TGTGCCAGCAGCCCCCAGACAGGGGATTACGAGCAGTACTTC | CASSPQTGDYEQYF
TRBJ1-2 | . | TRBV2 | few | TGTGCCAGCAGTGAAGCCGAGGGATTCCCTGGCTACACCTTC | CASSEAEGFPGYTF
TRBJ2-2 | TRBD1 | TRBV5-8 | many | TGTGCCAGCAGCTCGGGACAGTTTTTAACCGGGGAGCTGTTTTTT | CASSSGQFLTGELFF
TRBJ2-7 | TRBD2 | TRBV27 | few | TGTGCCAGCAGTTTATATACTAGCGCCTACGAGCAGTACTTC | CASSLYTSAYEQYF
TRBJ2-3 | . | TRBV29-1 | few | TGCAGCGTTGTTTTACCGAAGTATGGCACAGATACGCAGTATTTT | CSVVLPKYGTDTQYF
TRBJ2-3 | TRBD2 | TRBV7-3 | many | TGTGCCAGCAGCTTGTCGGGGGGGAGCACAGATACGCAGTATTTT | CASSLSGGSTDTQYF
TRBJ1-5 | TRBD1 | TRBV6-1 | few | TGTGCCAGCATCCTACAGGGGGCCGGACAGCCCCAGCATTTT | CASILQGAGQPQHF